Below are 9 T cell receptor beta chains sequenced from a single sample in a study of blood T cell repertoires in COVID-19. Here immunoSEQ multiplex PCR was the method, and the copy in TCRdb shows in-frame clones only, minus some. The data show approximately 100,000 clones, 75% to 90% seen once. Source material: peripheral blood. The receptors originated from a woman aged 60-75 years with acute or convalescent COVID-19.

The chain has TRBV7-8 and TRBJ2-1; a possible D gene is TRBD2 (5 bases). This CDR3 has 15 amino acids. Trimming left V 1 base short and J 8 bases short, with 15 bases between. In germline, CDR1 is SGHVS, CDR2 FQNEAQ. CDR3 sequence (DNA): TGTGCCAGCAGCTTAGATGTCGGGAACTTCGATGAGCAGTTCTTC. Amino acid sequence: CASSLDVGNFDEQFF.

CDR3 sequence reads: CAWSGGQGTEAFF. The CDR3 DNA reads as TGTGCCTGGAGTGGAGGACAGGGAACTGAAGCTTTCTTT. The rearrangement joins TRBV30 to TRBJ1-1, with TRBD1 identical over 8 bases. The germline V gene has CDR1 GTSNPN and CDR2 SVGIG (reference sequence). The CDR3 is 13 residues long. V shed 1 base, J shed 5 bases, and the junction held 3 bases outside the gene matches.

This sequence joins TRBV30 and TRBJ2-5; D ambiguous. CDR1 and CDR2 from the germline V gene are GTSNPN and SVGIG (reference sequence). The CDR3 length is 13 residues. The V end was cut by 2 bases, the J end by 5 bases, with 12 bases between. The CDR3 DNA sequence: TGTGCCTGGAGTTTTGGTTCCCGGGAGACCCAGTACTTC. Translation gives CAWSFGSRETQYF.

CDR3 sequence: CASTFSGSGEQFF. CDR3 DNA: TGTGCCAGCACCTTTAGCGGGAGTGGTGAGCAGTTCTTC. The chain links TRBV6-5 to TRBJ2-1; 9 bases agree with TRBD2. CDR1 MNHEY and CDR2 SVGAGI come from the germline V gene. The CDR3 has 13 residues. Germline trimming cut 7 bases from V and 9 bases from J; bases unmatched to any gene: 7.

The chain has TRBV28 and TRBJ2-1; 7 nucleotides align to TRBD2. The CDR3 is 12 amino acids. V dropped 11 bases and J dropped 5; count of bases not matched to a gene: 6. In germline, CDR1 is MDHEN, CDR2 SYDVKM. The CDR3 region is CAGSGGNNEQFF. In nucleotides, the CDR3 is TGTGCCGGATCGGGGGGTAACAATGAGCAGTTCTTC.

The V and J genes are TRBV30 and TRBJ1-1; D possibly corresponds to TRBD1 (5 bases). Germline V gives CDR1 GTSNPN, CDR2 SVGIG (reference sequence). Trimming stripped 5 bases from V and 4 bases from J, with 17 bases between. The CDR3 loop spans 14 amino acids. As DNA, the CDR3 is TGTGCCTGGGACCGGGGGGGTCGCGGCACTGAAGCTTTCTTT. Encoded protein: CAWDRGGRGTEAFF.

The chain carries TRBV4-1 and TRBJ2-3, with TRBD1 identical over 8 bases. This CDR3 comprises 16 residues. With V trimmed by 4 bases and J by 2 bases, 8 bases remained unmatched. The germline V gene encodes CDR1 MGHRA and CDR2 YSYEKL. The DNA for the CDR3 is TGCGCCAGCAGCCGTTCCACAGGGGGAACCACAGATACGCAGTATTTT. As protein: CASSRSTGGTTDTQYF.

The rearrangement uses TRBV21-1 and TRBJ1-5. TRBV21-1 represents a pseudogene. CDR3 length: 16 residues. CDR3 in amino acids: CASSNLAGGEHQPQHF. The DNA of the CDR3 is TGTGCCAGCAGCAATCTTGCCGGGGGGGAGCATCAGCCCCAGCATTTT.

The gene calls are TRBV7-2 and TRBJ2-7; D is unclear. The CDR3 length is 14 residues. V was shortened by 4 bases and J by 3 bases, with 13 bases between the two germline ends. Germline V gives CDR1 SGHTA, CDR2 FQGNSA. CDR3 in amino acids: CASSSETGIYEQYF. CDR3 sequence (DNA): TGTGCCAGCAGCTCCGAAACGGGTATCTACGAGCAGTACTTC.